Included here is one T cell receptor beta chain sequence, with context. Antigen specificity is unknown. Each donor gave 9 to 10 milliliters of peripheral blood. This sample stems from a study of blood T cells in healthy people across ages. Across the whole study: Per every two T cells, about one barcoded beta molecule was captured by template switching.

Germline-derived CDR1 and CDR2 are MDHEN and SYDVKM. Germline trimming cut 4 bases from V and 9 bases from J; bases unmatched to any gene: 10. CDR3 length: 16 amino acids. It was with a sample-barcoded 5' primer and a J-beta primer mix that a second PCR of about 7 to 12 cycles was run. A single record per CDR3 protein comes from TCRdb applying MiXCR to the 5' RACE reads. Of roughly 1.5 million distinct CDR3 sequences listed, roughly 43% were seen once; the top ten hold more than 4%. Study-wide results and caveats: Diversity of TCR beta per million T cells declined in a roughly linear way with age. Diversity was higher, and naive CD4+ cells more numerous, in long-lived donors than in aged donors.

The receptor's source is a woman younger than 30 in good health. The sequenced material came from blood. The V and J genes are TRBV28 and TRBJ2-1; 12 bases match TRBD1. CDR3 residues: CASSYPKGTGGFEQFF. Written as DNA, the CDR3 is TGTGCCAGCAGTTACCCGAAAGGGACAGGGGGCTTTGAGCAGTTCTTC. Using reference TRBV28 and TRBJ2-1 for the parts outside the CDR3, the full variable domain is DVKVTQSSRYLVKRTGEKVFLECVQDMDHENMFWYRQDPGLGLRLIYFSYDVKMKEKGDIPEGYSVSREKKERFSLILESASTNQTSMYLCASSYPKGTGGFEQFFGPGTRLTVL.